The present T cell receptor beta chain was sequenced within a study of T cell repertoires in cytomegalovirus infection. Across the whole study: In the study, CMV epitopes included recently identified HLA-C-restricted and well-studied HLA-B-restricted ones. Public TCR beta signatures were indicative of both CMV infection and a matching HLA type.

Germline V gene lookup returns CDR1 LGHNA and CDR2 YSLEER. Trimming left V 3 bases short and J 4 bases short, with 12 bases between. This CDR3 spans 14 amino acids. This clonotype was observed a handful of times. Its antigen is currently unknown. Study-wide results and caveats: Dominant in the ex vivo response were TCR beta clonotypes restricted by HLA-C and specific for CMV.

TCRdb analysed the reads with MiXCR anew, one entry per CDR3 protein. The sample lists about 770,000 distinct CDR3 sequences, 29% occurring once. The rearrangement uses TRBV4-3 and TRBJ2-5; a possible D gene is TRBD1 (6 bases). The TCR sequence derives from a human donor in good health (CMV status not recorded). Some clones in this sample may be carry-over from other donors' samples. Sequenced material: cultured CD8+ T cells from PBMCs, taken from culture after CMV antigen stimulation. Written as DNA, the CDR3 is TGCGCCAGCAGCCAGGCACAGGGTCGAGAGACCCAGTACTTC. This sequence encodes CASSQAQGRETQYF.